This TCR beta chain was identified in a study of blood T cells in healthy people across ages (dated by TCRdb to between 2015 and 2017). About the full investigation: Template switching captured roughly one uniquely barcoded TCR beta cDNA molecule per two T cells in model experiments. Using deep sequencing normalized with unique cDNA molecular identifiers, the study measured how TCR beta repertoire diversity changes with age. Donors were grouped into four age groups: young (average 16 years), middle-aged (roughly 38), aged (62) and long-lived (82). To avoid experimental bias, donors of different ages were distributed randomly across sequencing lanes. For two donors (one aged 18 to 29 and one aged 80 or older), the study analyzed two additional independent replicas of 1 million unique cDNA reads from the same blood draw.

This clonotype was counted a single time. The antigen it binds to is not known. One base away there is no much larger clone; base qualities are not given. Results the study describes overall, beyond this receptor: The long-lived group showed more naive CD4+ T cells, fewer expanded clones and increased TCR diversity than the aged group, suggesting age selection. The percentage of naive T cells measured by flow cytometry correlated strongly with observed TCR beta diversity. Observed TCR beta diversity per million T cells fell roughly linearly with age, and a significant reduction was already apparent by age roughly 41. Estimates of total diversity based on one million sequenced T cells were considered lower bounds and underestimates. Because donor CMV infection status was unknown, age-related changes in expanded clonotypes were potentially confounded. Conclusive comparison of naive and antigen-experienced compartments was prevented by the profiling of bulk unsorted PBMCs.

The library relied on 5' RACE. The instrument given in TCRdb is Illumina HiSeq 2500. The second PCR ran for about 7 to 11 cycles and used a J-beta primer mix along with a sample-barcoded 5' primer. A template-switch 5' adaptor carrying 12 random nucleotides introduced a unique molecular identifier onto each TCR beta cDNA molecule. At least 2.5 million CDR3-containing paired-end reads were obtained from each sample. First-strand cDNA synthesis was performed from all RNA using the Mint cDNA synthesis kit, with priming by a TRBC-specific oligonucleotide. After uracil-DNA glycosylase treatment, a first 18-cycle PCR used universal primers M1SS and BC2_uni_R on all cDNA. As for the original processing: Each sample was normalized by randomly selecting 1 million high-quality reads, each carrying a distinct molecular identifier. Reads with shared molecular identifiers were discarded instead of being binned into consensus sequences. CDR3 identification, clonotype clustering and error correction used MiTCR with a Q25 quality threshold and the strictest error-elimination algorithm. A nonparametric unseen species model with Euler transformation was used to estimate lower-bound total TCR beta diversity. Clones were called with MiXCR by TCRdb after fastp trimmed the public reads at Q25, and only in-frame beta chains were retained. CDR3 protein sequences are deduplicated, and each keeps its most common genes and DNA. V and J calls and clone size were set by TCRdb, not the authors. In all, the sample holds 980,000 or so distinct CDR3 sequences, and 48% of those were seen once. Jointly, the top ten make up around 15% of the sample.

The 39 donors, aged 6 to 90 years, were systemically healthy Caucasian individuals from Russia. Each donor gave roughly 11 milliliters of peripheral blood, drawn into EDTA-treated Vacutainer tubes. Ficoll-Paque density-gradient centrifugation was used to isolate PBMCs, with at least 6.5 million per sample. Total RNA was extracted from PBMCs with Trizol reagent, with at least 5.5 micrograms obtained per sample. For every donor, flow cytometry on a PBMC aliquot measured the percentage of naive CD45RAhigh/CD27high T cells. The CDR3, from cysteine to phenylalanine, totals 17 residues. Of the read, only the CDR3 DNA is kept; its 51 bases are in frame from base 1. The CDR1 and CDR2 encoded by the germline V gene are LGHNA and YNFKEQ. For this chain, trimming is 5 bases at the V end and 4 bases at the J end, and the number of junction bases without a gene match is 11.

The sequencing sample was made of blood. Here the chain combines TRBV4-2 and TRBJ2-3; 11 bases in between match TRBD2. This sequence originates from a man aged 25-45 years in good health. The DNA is TGTGCCAGCAGCGCACTCCAACTAGCGGGGGATGCAGATACGCAGTATTTT. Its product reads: CASSALQLAGDADTQYF.